This is a list of T cell receptor beta chains from one sample in a study of identical twins. From the 5' RACE reads, TCRdb called clonotypes with MiXCR, one entry per CDR3 protein. The sample has approximately 500,000 distinct CDR3 sequences, roughly 15% seen once. This sample was shared with a second study, whose subject was yellow fever vaccine responses in identical twins.

The sequenced sample consisted of CD4+ T cells sorted from blood. Source of these receptors: a woman aged 18-29 years in good health. Each CDR3 is given without its conserved first and last residue. D genes are given only for firm matches.

v_gene | d_gene | CDR3aa
TRBV18 | TRBD1 | ASSPLGQGDGTEAF
TRBV2 | NA | ASSEFSVLGYT
TRBV11-2 | NA | ASSLVPGSGNYGYT
TRBV2 | NA | ASNIRAGTDTQY
TRBV5-1 | NA | ASSFGGGNTEAF
TRBV7-8 | TRBD2 | ASSLWTSGIGTDTQY
TRBV6-2/TRBV6-3 | NA | ASSYSPRQGQLISRETQY
TRBV12-3/TRBV12-4 | NA | ASSRLATNTGELF
TRBV10-3 | NA | AISPGRQNTEAF
TRBV5-1 | TRBD2 | ASSLARLAGEDTQY
TRBV5-1 | NA | ASSPLDRNYGYT
TRBV24-1 | NA | ATSDLLLGGAGELF
TRBV10-3 | TRBD2 | AIRVAGGPSYNEQF
TRBV28 | NA | ASSPNLGDTG
TRBV11-2 | NA | ASSKTRDTEAF
TRBV11-1 | NA | ASIPVPGATHSTDTQY
TRBV20-1 | NA | SARDGAFAKNIQY
TRBV6-5 | TRBD1 | ASSLGTGVRGSNQPQH
TRBV9 | NA | ASSATGTSYEQY
TRBV5-1 | NA | ASSLEVGSTHNEQF
TRBV6-5 | NA | ASSTRKDTQY
TRBV12-3/TRBV12-4 | NA | ASSSLGTGELF
TRBV7-8 | TRBD2 | ASATSGPHNEQF
TRBV12-5 | TRBD1 | ASGWDRRLGEKLF
TRBV10-3 | TRBD1 | AISDRGGNTEAF
TRBV12-3/TRBV12-4 | TRBD2 | ASKLAGSTEQF
TRBV5-1 | NA | ASSLSGPYSYEQY
TRBV2 | TRBD1 | ASRRTGGGLGYT
TRBV29-1 | NA | SVEGDLASEQF
TRBV20-1 | NA | SARGSGGKNTGELF
TRBV6-5 | TRBD2 | ASSSLGTSGGANEQF
TRBV10-3 | NA | AIRPASNTGELF
TRBV24-1 | TRBD1 | ATSALKDRGNGEQF
TRBV20-1 | NA | SAVDSVGTDTQY
TRBV24-1 | NA | ATSDFGTGETQY
TRBV12-3/TRBV12-4 | TRBD2 | ASSKFLSGVYNEQF
TRBV6-5 | TRBD1 | ASSYFPQTGNGYT